Listed below are T cell receptor beta chains from one sample, sequenced in a study of T cell responses to AZD1222 COVID-19 vaccine. Using immunoSEQ multiplex PCR, the repertoire was profiled, and TCRdb retains in-frame clones only, with some absent. The sample has 95,000 to 100,000 clones; roughly 87% are singletons. The material sequenced was peripheral blood, taken on day 0 of AZD1222 vaccination. These receptors all stem from an adult in good health. The CDR3 runs from the conserved cysteine through the conserved F or W. A D gene is named only where the DNA matches it firmly. The size of a clone is reported for some rows only, either as once, few or many, or as a class for expanded clones.

clone size | J gene | D gene | V gene | CDR3 protein | CDR3 DNA
NA | TRBJ2-2 | NA | TRBV9 | CASSSKPSTGELFF | TGTGCCAGCAGCTCGAAGCCCTCAACCGGGGAGCTGTTTTTT
once | TRBJ2-7 | NA | TRBV27 | CASSSTVDSSSYEQYF | TGTGCCAGCAGTTCAACCGTCGACAGTAGCTCCTACGAGCAGTACTTC
once | TRBJ1-3 | NA | TRBV9 | CASSVDVSGNTIYF | TGTGCCAGCAGCGTAGATGTCTCTGGAAACACCATATATTTT
NA | TRBJ2-1 | NA | TRBV18 | CASSPPSGKWNEQFF | TGTGCCAGCTCACCACCGTCCGGAAAGTGGAATGAGCAGTTCTTC
NA | TRBJ1-5 | NA | TRBV27 | CASSLRTGNQPQHF | TGTGCCAGCAGTTTACGGACAGGCAATCAGCCCCAGCATTTT
NA | TRBJ1-1 | TRBD1 | TRBV4-2 | CASSQDRSGGEAFF | TGTGCCAGCAGCCAAGATCGTTCAGGGGGTGAGGCTTTCTTT
NA | TRBJ2-1 | TRBD2 | TRBV7-9 | CASSLASGNSNEQFF | TGTGCCAGCAGCTTAGCTAGCGGGAATTCCAATGAGCAGTTCTTC
NA | TRBJ1-5 | NA | TRBV12-3/TRBV12-4 | CASSWTANQPQHF | TGTGCCAGCAGTTGGACAGCTAATCAGCCCCAGCATTTT
NA | TRBJ1-1 | NA | TRBV9 | CASSTLGTEAFF | TGTGCCAGCAGCACCCTTGGTACTGAAGCTTTCTTT
once | TRBJ2-3 | NA | TRBV9 | CASSVGGTDTQYF | TGTGCCAGCAGCGTAGGAGGCACAGATACGCAGTATTTT
NA | TRBJ2-1 | TRBD2 | TRBV24-1 | CATSGGRAYNEQFF | TGTGCCACCAGTGGGGGGAGGGCCTACAATGAACAGTTCTTC
once | TRBJ2-7 | NA | TRBV7-2 | CASSLLAVSYEQYF | TGTGCCAGCAGCTTATTAGCCGTTTCCTACGAGCAGTACTTC
NA | TRBJ2-3 | TRBD2 | TRBV5-1 | CASSSTSGSTDTQYF | TGCGCCAGCAGCTCCACTAGCGGGAGCACAGATACGCAGTATTTT
NA | TRBJ1-1 | NA | TRBV6-4 | CASSAEGENTEAFF | TGTGCCAGCAGTGCTGAGGGGGAGAACACTGAAGCTTTCTTT
NA | TRBJ2-1 | TRBD2 | TRBV6-5 | CASVRVGRVDNEQFF | TGTGCCAGCGTACGAGTCGGGAGGGTTGACAATGAGCAGTTCTTC
NA | TRBJ1-6 | NA | TRBV28 | CASSFGGFNSPLHF | TGTGCCAGCAGTTTTGGGGGGTTCAATTCACCCCTCCACTTT
few | TRBJ1-5 | NA | TRBV6-1 | CASSEAWGGQPQHF | TGTGCCAGCAGTGAAGCTTGGGGGGGTCAGCCCCAGCATTTT
NA | TRBJ1-2 | NA | TRBV12-3/TRBV12-4 | CASSETENYGYTF | TGTGCCAGCAGTGAGACAGAGAACTATGGCTACACCTTC
NA | TRBJ2-7 | TRBD1 | TRBV11-2 | CASTYDRGFTYEQYF | TGTGCCAGCACCTACGACAGGGGATTTACCTACGAGCAGTACTTC
NA | TRBJ1-1 | NA | TRBV7-2 | CASSLFRVHNTEAFF | TGTGCCAGCAGCTTATTCCGGGTTCATAACACTGAAGCTTTCTTT
NA | TRBJ1-2 | TRBD1 | TRBV23-1 | CASSHSGTGYGYTF | TGCGCCAGCAGTCACTCCGGGACAGGCTATGGCTACACCTTC
NA | TRBJ1-1 | NA | TRBV7-9 | CASRWTNTEAFF | TGTGCCAGCAGATGGACAAACACTGAAGCTTTCTTT
NA | TRBJ2-2 | TRBD2 | TRBV28 | CASSVLAGSGANTGELFF | TGTGCCAGCAGCGTACTAGCGGGATCAGGGGCGAACACCGGGGAGCTGTTTTTT
NA | TRBJ1-6 | NA | TRBV27 | CASSPAGMGSPLHF | TGTGCCAGCAGTCCGGCGGGGATGGGATCACCCCTCCACTTT
few | TRBJ2-7 | TRBD2 | TRBV19 | CASRGTGTSQLYEQYF | TGTGCCAGTAGGGGAACCGGGACTAGCCAACTCTACGAGCAGTACTTC
NA | TRBJ1-2 | NA | TRBV3-1/TRBV3-2 | CASSQGGADRYGYTF | TGTGCCAGCAGCCAAGGGGGGGCAGACCGGTATGGCTACACCTTC
NA | TRBJ2-3 | NA | TRBV7-9 | CASSAGQGRHTQYF | TGTGCCAGCAGCGCGGGGCAGGGGAGACATACGCAGTATTTT